Shown below are 4 T cell receptor beta chains from a single sample sequenced in a study of immune heterogeneity within non-small cell lung tumors. Bulk tumor genomic DNA, 600 ng per sample, was used as template. Several biopsies per primary tumor were taken during surgery, spaced as far apart as possible. Enrolled individuals presented with untreated, newly diagnosed non-small cell lung cancer and received curative surgery. Multiplex PCR with 32 V and 13 J primers amplified TCR beta CDR3. TCRdb processed the multiplex PCR reads anew with MiXCR; each CDR3 protein has one entry. The sample records a few thousand distinct CDR3 sequences, 55% being singletons. The sample consisted of lung tumor tissue. The receptors come from a man aged 60-69 years with non-small cell lung cancer.

The chain recombines TRBV12-3 or TRBV12-4 with TRBJ2-5; TRBD2 matches at 11 bases. V shed 5 bases, J shed 0 bases, and the junction held 2 bases outside the gene matches. CDR3 length: 15 residues. The CDR3 is CASSRLAGNQETQYF. The CDR3 coding sequence is TGTGCCAGCAGTCGACTAGCGGGGAACCAAGAGACCCAGTACTTC.

The V and J genes are TRBV4-1 and TRBJ2-7; unclear D gene. Germline V gene lookup returns CDR1 MGHRA and CDR2 YSYEKL. Trimming pared 3 bases from V and 6 bases from J, leaving 15 bases between. This CDR3 spans 14 amino acids. CDR3 amino acids: CASSQTLGPFEQYF. CDR3 bases: TGCGCCAGCAGCCAGACCCTAGGGCCTTTCGAGCAGTACTTC.

The chain employs TRBV6-2 or TRBV6-3 and TRBJ2-7, with 8 bases aligning to TRBD1. CDR1 is MNHEY, CDR2 SVGEGT, per germline. The CDR3 has 15 residues. J lost 5 bases, V lost 5 bases, and 11 bases had no gene match. The CDR3: CASSRHGQGRNEQYF. Here the CDR3 DNA reads TGTGCCAGCAGTAGACACGGACAGGGCCGGAACGAGCAGTACTTC.

The rearrangement uses TRBV19 and TRBJ2-4; possibly TRBD1 for D (5 bases). The DNA end is more similar to TRBJ2-1, so the J call may be wrong. The germline V gene encodes CDR1 LNHDA and CDR2 SQIVND (reference sequence). This CDR3 contains 13 residues. In DNA form, the CDR3 reads TGTGCCAGTAGTACAGGGTTAACCAATGAGCAGTTCTTC. Translated, it gives CASSTGLTNEQFF.